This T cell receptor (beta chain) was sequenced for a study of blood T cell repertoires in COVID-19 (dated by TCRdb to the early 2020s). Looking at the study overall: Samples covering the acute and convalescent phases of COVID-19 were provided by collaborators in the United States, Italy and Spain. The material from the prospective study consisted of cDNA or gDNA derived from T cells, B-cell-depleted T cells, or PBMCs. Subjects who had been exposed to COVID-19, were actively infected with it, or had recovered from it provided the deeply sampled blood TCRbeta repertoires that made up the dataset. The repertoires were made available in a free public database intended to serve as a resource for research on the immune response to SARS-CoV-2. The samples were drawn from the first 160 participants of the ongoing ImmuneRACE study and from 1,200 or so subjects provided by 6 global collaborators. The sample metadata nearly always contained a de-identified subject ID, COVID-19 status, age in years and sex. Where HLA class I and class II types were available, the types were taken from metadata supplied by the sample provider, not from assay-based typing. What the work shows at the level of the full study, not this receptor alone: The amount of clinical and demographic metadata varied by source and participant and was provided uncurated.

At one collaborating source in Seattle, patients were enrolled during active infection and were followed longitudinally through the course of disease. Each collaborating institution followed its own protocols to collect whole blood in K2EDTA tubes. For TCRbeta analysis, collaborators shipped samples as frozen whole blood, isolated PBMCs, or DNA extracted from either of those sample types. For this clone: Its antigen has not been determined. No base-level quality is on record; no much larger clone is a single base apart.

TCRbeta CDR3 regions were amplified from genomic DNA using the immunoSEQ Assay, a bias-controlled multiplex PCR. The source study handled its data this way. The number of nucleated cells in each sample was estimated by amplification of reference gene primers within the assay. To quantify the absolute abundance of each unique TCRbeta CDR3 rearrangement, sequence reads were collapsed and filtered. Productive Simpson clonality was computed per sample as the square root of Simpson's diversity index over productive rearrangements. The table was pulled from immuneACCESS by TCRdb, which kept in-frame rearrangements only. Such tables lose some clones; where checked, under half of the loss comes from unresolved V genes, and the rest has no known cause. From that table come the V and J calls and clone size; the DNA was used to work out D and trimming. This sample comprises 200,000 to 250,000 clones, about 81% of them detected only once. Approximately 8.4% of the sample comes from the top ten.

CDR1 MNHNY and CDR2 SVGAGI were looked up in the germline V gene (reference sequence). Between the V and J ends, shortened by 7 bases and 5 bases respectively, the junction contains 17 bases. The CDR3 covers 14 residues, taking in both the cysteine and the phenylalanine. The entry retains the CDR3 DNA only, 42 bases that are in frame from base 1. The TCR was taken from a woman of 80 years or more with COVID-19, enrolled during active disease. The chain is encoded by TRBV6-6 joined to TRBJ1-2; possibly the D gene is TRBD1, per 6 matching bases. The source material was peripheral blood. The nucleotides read TGTGCCAGCACAGGAGGGGGGGGCGAGTATGGCTACACCTTC. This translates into CASTGGGGEYGYTF.